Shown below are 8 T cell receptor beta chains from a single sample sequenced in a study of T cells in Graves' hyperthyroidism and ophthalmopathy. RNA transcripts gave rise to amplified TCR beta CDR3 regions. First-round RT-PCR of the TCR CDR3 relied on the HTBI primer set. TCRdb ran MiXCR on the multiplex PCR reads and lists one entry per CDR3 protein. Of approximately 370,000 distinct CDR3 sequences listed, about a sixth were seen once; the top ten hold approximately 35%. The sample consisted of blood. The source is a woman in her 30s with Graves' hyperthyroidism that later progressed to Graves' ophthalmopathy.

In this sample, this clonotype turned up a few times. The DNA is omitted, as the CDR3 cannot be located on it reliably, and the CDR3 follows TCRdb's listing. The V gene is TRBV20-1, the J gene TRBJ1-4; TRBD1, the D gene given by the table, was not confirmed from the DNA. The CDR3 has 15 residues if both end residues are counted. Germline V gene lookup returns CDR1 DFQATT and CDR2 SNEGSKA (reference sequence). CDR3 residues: CRSTPATGLVKNCFF.

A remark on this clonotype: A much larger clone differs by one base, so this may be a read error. The CDR3 DNA sequence: TGTGCCATCAGTGTAGCTGACGTGAATGAGCAGTTCTTC. Translation gives CAISVADVNEQFF. The chain is built from TRBV10-3 and TRBJ2-1; D remains ambiguous. This CDR3 spans 13 amino acids. The germline V gene has CDR1 ENHRY and CDR2 SYGVKD. V dropped 4 bases and J dropped 7 bases, with 11 bases sitting between them.

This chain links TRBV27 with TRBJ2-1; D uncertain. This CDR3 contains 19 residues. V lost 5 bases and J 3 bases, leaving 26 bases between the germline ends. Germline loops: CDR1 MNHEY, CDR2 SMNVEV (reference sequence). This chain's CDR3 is CASSATLDVRTLFYNEQFF. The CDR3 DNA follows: TGTGCCAGCAGTGCGACCCTCGACGTAAGGACCTTATTCTACAATGAGCAGTTCTTC.

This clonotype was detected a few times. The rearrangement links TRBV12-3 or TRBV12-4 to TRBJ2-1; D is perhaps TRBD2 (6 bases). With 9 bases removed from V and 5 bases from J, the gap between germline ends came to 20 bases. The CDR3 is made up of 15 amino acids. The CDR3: CASHRPGSIHNEQFF. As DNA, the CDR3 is TGTGCCAGTCACCGACCCGGGAGTATCCACAATGAGCAGTTCTTC.

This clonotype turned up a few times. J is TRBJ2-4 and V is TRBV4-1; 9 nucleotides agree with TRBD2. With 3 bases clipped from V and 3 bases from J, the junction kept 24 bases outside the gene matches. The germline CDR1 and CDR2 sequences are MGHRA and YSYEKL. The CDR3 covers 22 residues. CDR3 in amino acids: CASSQPDGSRGSGRLDKNIQYF. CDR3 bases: TGCGCCAGCAGCCAGCCGGACGGGAGCCGTGGTAGCGGGAGACTGGACAAAAACATTCAGTACTTC.

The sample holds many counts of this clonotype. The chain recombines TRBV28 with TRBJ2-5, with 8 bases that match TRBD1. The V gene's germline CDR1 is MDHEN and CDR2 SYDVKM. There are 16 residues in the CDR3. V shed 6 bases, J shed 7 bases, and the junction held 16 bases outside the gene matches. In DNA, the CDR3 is TGTGCCAGCAGCCCCTCCCGGACAGGGAGCTTGGGGACCCAGTACTTC. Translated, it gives CASSPSRTGSLGTQYF.

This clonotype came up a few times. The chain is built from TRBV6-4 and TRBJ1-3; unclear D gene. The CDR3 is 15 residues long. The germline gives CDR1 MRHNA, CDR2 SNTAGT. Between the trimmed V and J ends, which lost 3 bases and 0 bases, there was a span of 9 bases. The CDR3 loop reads CASSDFAGSGNTIYF. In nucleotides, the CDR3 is TGTGCCAGCAGTGATTTTGCAGGCTCTGGAAACACCATATATTTT.

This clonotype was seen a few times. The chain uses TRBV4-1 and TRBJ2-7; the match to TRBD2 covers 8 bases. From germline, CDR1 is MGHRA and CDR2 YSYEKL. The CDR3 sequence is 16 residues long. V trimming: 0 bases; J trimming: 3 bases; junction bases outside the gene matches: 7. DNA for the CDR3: TGCGCCAGCAGCCAAGAAAGGAGCGGGAGCGGCTACGAGCAGTACTTC. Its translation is CASSQERSGSGYEQYF.